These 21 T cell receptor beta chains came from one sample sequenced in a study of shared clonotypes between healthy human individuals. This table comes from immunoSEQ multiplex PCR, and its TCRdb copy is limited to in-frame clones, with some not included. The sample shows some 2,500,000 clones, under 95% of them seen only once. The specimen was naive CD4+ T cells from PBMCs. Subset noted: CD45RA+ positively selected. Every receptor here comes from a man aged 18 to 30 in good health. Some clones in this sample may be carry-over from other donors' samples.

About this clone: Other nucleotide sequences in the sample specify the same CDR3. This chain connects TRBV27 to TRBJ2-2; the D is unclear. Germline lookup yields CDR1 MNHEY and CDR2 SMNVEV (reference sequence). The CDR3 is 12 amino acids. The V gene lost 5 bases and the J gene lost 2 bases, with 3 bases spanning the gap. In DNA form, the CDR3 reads TGTGCCAGCAGTCAAAACACCGGGGAGCTGTTTTTT. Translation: CASSQNTGELFF.

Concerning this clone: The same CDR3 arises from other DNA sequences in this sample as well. This CDR3 is CASSRGQQETQYF. The CDR3 nucleotides read TGTGCCAGCAGCCGAGGACAGCAAGAGACCCAGTACTTC. The rearrangement joins TRBV7-3 to TRBJ2-5, with D possibly TRBD1 on 6 matching bases. This CDR3 spans 13 amino acids. Germline V gene sequence: CDR1 SGHTA, CDR2 FQGTGA. V was shortened by 5 bases and J by 2 bases, with 9 bases between the two germline ends.

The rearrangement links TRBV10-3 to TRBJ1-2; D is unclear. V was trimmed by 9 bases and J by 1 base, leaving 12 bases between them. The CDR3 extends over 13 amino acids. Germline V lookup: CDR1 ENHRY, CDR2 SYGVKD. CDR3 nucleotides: TGTGCCATTACGGACCGGCTTAACTATGGCTACACCTTC. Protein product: CAITDRLNYGYTF.

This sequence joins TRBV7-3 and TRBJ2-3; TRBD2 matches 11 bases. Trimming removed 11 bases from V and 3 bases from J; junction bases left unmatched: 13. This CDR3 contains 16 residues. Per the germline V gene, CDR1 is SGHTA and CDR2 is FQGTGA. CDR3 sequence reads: CAASPTSGSLTDTQYF. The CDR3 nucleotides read TGTGCCGCCAGCCCCACTAGCGGGAGTCTAACAGATACGCAGTATTTT.

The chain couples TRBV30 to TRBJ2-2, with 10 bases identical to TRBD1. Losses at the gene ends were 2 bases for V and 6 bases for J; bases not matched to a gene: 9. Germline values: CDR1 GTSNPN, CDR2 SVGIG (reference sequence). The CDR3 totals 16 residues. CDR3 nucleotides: TGTGCCTGGAGTAAAGCCGGGACAGGGGTTCCCGGGGAGCTGTTTTTT. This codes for CAWSKAGTGVPGELFF.

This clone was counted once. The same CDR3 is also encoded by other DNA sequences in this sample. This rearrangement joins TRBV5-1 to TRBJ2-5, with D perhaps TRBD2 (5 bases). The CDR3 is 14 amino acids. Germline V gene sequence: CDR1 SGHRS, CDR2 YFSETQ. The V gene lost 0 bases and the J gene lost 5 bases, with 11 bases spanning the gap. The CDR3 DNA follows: TGCGCCAGCAGCTTGGGAGGGTCCGGTGAGACCCAGTACTTC. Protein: CASSLGGSGETQYF.

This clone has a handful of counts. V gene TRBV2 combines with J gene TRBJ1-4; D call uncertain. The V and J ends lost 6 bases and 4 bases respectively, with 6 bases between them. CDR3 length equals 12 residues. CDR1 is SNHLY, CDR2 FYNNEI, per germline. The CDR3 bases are TGTGCCAGCAGGGGAGATAATGAAAAACTGTTTTTT. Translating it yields CASRGDNEKLFF.

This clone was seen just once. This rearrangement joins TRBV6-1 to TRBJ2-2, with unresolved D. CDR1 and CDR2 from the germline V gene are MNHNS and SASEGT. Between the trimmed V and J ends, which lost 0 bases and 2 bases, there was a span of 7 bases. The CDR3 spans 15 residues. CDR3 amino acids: CASSEAILNTGELFF. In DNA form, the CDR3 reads TGTGCCAGCAGTGAAGCGATCCTTAACACCGGGGAGCTGTTTTTT.

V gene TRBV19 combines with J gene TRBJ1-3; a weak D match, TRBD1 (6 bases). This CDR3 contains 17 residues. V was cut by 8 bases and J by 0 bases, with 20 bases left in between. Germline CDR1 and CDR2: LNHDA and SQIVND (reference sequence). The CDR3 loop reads CASSVLQQGRSGNTIYF. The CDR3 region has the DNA TGTGCCAGTTCCGTTCTCCAACAGGGCCGCTCTGGAAACACCATATATTTT.

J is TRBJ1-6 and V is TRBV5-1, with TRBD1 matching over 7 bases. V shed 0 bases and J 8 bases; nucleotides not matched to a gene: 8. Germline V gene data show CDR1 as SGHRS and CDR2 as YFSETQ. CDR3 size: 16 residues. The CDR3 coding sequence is TGCGCCAGCAGCTTGGCCAAAAGGGGGCAAGATTCACCCCTCCACTTT. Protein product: CASSLAKRGQDSPLHF.

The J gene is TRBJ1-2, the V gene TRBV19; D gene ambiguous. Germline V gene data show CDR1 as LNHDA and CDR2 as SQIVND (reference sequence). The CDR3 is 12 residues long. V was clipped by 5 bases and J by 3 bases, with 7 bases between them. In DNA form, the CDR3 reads TGTGCCAGTAGTCAGCGGGACTATGGCTACACCTTC. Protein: CASSQRDYGYTF.

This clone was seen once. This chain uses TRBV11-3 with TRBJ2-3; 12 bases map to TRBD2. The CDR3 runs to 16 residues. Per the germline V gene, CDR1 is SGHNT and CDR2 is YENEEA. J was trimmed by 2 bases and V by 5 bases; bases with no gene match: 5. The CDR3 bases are TGTGCCAGCAGCACTGGACTAGCGGGATCCACAGATACGCAGTATTTT. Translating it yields CASSTGLAGSTDTQYF.

This chain's CDR3 is CASSRGGVNTEAFF. The CDR3 DNA reads TGTGCCAGCAGCCGCGGAGGGGTGAACACTGAAGCTTTCTTT. This chain connects TRBV7-2 to TRBJ1-1; weak D call: TRBD1 (5 bases). Trimming took off 5 bases at V and 0 bases at J, with 10 bases between the two ends. The germline V gene has CDR1 SGHTA and CDR2 FQGNSA. This CDR3 comprises 14 residues.

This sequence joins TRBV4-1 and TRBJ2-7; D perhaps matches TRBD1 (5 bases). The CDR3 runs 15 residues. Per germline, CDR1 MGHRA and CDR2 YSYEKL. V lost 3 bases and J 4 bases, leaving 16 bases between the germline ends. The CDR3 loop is CASSHPVQGSYEQYF. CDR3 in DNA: TGCGCCAGCAGCCACCCGGTTCAGGGTTCGTACGAGCAGTACTTC.

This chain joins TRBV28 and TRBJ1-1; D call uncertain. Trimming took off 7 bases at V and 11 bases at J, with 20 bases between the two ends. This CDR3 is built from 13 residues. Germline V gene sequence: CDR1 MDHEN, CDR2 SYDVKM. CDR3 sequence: CASTSAGIIGAFF. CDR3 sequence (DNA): TGTGCCAGCACCAGCGCGGGGATCATCGGGGCTTTCTTT.

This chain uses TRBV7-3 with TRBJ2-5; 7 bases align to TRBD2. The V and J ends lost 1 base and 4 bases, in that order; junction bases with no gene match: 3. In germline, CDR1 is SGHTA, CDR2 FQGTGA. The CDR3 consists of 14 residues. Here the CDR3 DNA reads TGTGCCAGCAGCTTAATGGCGGGAGTAGAGACCCAGTACTTC. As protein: CASSLMAGVETQYF.

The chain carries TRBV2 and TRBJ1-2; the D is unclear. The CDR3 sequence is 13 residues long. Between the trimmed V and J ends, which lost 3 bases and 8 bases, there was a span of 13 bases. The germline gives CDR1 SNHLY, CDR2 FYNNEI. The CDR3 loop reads CASSDPVLGGYTF. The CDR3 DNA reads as TGTGCCAGCAGTGATCCAGTGCTCGGGGGCTACACCTTC.

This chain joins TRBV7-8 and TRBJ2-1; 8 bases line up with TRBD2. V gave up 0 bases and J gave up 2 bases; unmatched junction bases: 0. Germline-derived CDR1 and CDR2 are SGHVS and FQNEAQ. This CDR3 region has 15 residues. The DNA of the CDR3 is TGTGCCAGCAGCTTAGCTAGCGGGGCCTACAATGAGCAGTTCTTC. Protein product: CASSLASGAYNEQFF.

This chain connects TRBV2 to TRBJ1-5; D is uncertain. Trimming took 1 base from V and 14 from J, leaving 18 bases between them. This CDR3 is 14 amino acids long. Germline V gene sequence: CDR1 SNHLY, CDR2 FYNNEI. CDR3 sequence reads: CASSEDSSWTNKHF. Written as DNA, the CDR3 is TGTGCCAGCAGTGAAGATTCTTCGTGGACCAATAAGCATTTT.

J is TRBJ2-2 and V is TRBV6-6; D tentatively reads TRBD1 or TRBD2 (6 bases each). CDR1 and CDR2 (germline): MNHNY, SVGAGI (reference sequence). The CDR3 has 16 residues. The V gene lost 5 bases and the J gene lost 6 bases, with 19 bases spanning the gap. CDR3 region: CASSKRHGGQAGELFF. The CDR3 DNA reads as TGTGCCAGCAGTAAACGACATGGGGGGCAGGCCGGGGAGCTGTTTTTT.

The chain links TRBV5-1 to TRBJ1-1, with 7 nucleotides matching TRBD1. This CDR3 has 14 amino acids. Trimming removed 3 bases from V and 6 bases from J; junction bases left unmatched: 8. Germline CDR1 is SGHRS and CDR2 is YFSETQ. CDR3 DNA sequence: TGCGCCAGCAGCTGGGACAGCCCAAGCGCTGAAGCTTTCTTT. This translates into CASSWDSPSAEAFF.